This TCR beta chain was recovered during a study of post-analysis software for immune sequencing data. Study conclusions and caveats: Roughly five TRBV segments occurring more often in patients than controls included TRBV5-6, TRBV5-1 and TRBV20-1.

This clonotype was detected a few times. The antigen is not known. This CDR3 has 16 residues. Germline V gives CDR1 SGHVS, CDR2 FQNEAQ. The ends lost 5 bases at V and 4 bases at J; junction bases unmatched: 14. Unique molecular identifiers were present in the TCR beta cDNA libraries. TCRdb re-called the PCR reads through MiXCR, storing one row per CDR3 protein. The profile shows 350,000 to 450,000 distinct CDR3 sequences, approximately 38% of them singletons. This chain joins TRBV7-8 and TRBJ2-7; 7 nucleotides align to TRBD1. The sequencing input was blood. This TCR was sampled from a girl between 5 and 17 years old with multiple sclerosis. CDR3 in DNA: TGTGCCAGCAGCCCTCCAGTGACAGGGATTCGGTACGAGCAGTACTTC. Translating gives CASSPPVTGIRYEQYF.